This T cell receptor beta chain was recorded in a study of cytomegalovirus exposure and HLA in healthy donors. With regard to this clone: Its antigen remains unidentified.

Study findings and constraints: As a later analysis showed, a missense DCLRE1C variant was linked to trimming of TCR beta V- and J-genes.

With 60 Vbeta and 13 Jbeta primers, the PCR was carried out. Data came from immunoSEQ multiplex PCR; TCRdb stores just in-frame clones and leaves some out. The table has about 160,000 clones, 70% to 90% seen once. Per the germline V gene, CDR1 is LGHNA and CDR2 is YSLEER. V was clipped by 4 bases and J by 4 bases, with 20 bases between them. There are 17 residues in the CDR3. Material: PBMCs. This chain connects TRBV4-3 to TRBJ2-1, with D possibly being TRBD2 (6 bases). The receptor's source is a young man in good health and CMV-seropositive. The CDR3 DNA is TGCGCCAGCAGCCCCACGTGGAGGGAATGGTCGTACAATGAGCAGTTCTTC. Translating it yields CASSPTWREWSYNEQFF.